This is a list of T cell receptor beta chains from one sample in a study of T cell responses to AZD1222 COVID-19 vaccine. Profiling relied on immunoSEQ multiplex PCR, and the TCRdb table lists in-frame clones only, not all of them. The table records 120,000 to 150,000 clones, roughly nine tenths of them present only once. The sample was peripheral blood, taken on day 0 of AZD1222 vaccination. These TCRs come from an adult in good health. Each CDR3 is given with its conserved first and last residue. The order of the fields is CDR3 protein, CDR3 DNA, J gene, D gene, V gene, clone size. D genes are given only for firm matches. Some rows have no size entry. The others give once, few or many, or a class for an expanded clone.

CDR3: CASSPGPAGAETQYF; DNA: TGTGCCAGCAGCCCGGGGCCAGCGGGAGCTGAGACCCAGTACTTC; J: TRBJ2-5; D: TRBD2; V: TRBV2; size: NA
CDR3: CASCRTSGSYEQYF; DNA: TGTGCCAGCTGCCGGACTAGCGGTTCCTACGAGCAGTACTTC; J: TRBJ2-7; D: TRBD2; V: TRBV6-5; size: NA
CDR3: CATSDLRGGRGDEQFF; DNA: TGTGCCACCAGTGATTTGAGGGGCGGGAGGGGCGATGAGCAGTTCTTC; J: TRBJ2-1; D: TRBD2; V: TRBV24-1; size: NA
CDR3: CASSLNEAYEQYF; DNA: TGTGCCAGCAGTTTAAACGAAGCCTACGAGCAGTACTTC; J: TRBJ2-7; D: NA; V: TRBV27; size: NA
CDR3: CASSLLPRGGGYNEQFF; DNA: TGTGCCAGCAGTTTATTGCCGAGGGGAGGGGGTTACAATGAGCAGTTCTTC; J: TRBJ2-1; D: NA; V: TRBV27; size: NA
CDR3: CASSLAQSTDTQYF; DNA: TGTGCCAGCAGCTTGGCCCAGAGCACAGATACGCAGTATTTT; J: TRBJ2-3; D: NA; V: TRBV5-5; size: NA
CDR3: CASSLLDRGHNEKLFF; DNA: TGTGCCAGCAGCTTACTTGACAGGGGACATAATGAAAAACTGTTTTTT; J: TRBJ1-4; D: TRBD1; V: TRBV7-9; size: NA
CDR3: CASSPRQYPNYGYTF; DNA: TGCGCCAGCAGCCCCCGACAGTACCCGAACTATGGCTACACCTTC; J: TRBJ1-2; D: NA; V: TRBV4-3; size: NA
CDR3: CASTPGQGFFF; DNA: TGTGCCAGCACCCCGGGACAGGGCTTTTTCTTC; J: TRBJ2-1; D: TRBD1; V: TRBV28; size: once
CDR3: CASSIGGGKEKLFF; DNA: TGTGCCAGTAGTATTGGCGGTGGTAAGGAAAAACTGTTTTTT; J: TRBJ1-4; D: NA; V: TRBV19; size: NA
CDR3: CASSLPGAGGYNEQFF; DNA: TGTGCCAGCAGTCTTCCGGGAGCGGGAGGTTACAATGAGCAGTTCTTC; J: TRBJ2-1; D: TRBD2; V: TRBV28; size: NA
CDR3: CASSEYNSNQPQHF; DNA: TGTGCCAGCAGTGAATATAATAGCAATCAGCCCCAGCATTTT; J: TRBJ1-5; D: NA; V: TRBV2; size: NA
CDR3: CASSIVITEAFF; DNA: TGTGCCAGTTCGATAGTCATCACTGAAGCTTTCTTT; J: TRBJ1-1; D: NA; V: TRBV11-3; size: NA
CDR3: CASSYSGGTGELFF; DNA: TGTGCCAGCAGTTATTCGGGCGGGACCGGGGAGCTGTTTTTT; J: TRBJ2-2; D: NA; V: TRBV9; size: NA
CDR3: CASSFKFLAGSSSYNEQFF; DNA: TGTGCCAGCTCATTTAAGTTTCTAGCGGGAAGTAGCTCCTACAATGAGCAGTTCTTC; J: TRBJ2-1; D: TRBD2; V: TRBV18; size: once
CDR3: CASSPGRIATNEKLFF; DNA: TGTGCCAGCAGCCCCGGTCGGATTGCAACTAATGAAAAACTGTTTTTT; J: TRBJ1-4; D: NA; V: TRBV7-9; size: NA
CDR3: CASSLWGATSYEQYF; DNA: TGTGCCAGCAGCTTATGGGGCGCGACTTCCTACGAGCAGTACTTC; J: TRBJ2-7; D: NA; V: TRBV7-2; size: NA
CDR3: CASSAGASDTQYF; DNA: TGTGCCAGCAGTGCGGGGGCTTCAGATACGCAGTATTTT; J: TRBJ2-3; D: NA; V: TRBV6-4; size: NA
CDR3: CASTGQMGGSPLHF; DNA: TGTGCCAGTACCGGTCAAATGGGAGGTTCACCCCTCCACTTT; J: TRBJ1-6; D: NA; V: TRBV28; size: NA
CDR3: CASSSAGANVLTF; DNA: TGTGCCAGCAGCTCCGCCGGGGCCAACGTCCTGACTTTC; J: TRBJ2-6; D: NA; V: TRBV7-2; size: once
CDR3: CAISIGTGNFLGYTF; DNA: TGTGCCATCAGTATAGGGACAGGGAACTTTCTGGGCTACACCTTC; J: TRBJ1-2; D: TRBD1; V: TRBV10-3; size: NA
CDR3: CASSQSGIGNTIYF; DNA: TGTGCCAGCAGTCAATCGGGGATTGGAAACACCATATATTTT; J: TRBJ1-3; D: NA; V: TRBV6-5; size: NA
CDR3: CSVVIMNTEAFF; DNA: TGCAGCGTTGTTATAATGAACACTGAAGCTTTCTTT; J: TRBJ1-1; D: NA; V: TRBV29-1; size: NA
CDR3: CASSDRGWGQGYSGYTF; DNA: TGTGCCAGCAGTGATCGTGGATGGGGACAGGGGTACTCCGGCTACACCTTC; J: TRBJ1-2; D: TRBD1; V: TRBV6-1; size: NA
CDR3: CASSVGGTGGSGNTIYF; DNA: TGTGCCAGCAGCGTAGGGGGAACAGGGGGCTCTGGAAACACCATATATTTT; J: TRBJ1-3; D: TRBD1; V: TRBV9; size: once
CDR3: CASSLGQDAHYGYTF; DNA: TGTGCCAGCAGCCTCGGACAGGACGCCCACTATGGCTACACCTTC; J: TRBJ1-2; D: TRBD1; V: TRBV3-1/TRBV3-2; size: NA
CDR3: CASSGGGETQYF; DNA: TGTGCCAGCTCGGGAGGAGGAGAGACCCAGTACTTC; J: TRBJ2-5; D: TRBD2; V: TRBV7-2; size: NA
CDR3: CASSQGETQGALF; DNA: TGTGCCAGCAGCCAAGGGGAAACACAGGGGGCCTTATTC; J: TRBJ2-7; D: TRBD1; V: TRBV6-5; size: few
CDR3: CASSKGRAPPGAGNSPLHF; DNA: TGTGCCAGCAGCAAAGGGAGGGCCCCGCCAGGGGCAGGTAATTCACCCCTCCACTTT; J: TRBJ1-6; D: NA; V: TRBV21-1; size: NA
CDR3: CASSPQGSGVWRGYTF; DNA: TGTGCCAGCAGCCCCCAGGGGTCGGGAGTATGGCGTGGCTACACCTTC; J: TRBJ1-2; D: NA; V: TRBV7-9; size: NA
CDR3: CASSEIGGRFGEQYF; DNA: TGCGCCAGCAGTGAGATTGGGGGGCGTTTTGGGGAGCAGTACTTC; J: TRBJ2-7; D: NA; V: TRBV10-1; size: NA
CDR3: CASTVSTDTQYF; DNA: TGTGCCAGCACCGTTAGCACAGATACGCAGTATTTT; J: TRBJ2-3; D: NA; V: TRBV12-3/TRBV12-4; size: NA
CDR3: CASSTTGAPFSYEQYF; DNA: TGTGCCAGCAGTACCACAGGGGCCCCTTTTTCCTACGAGCAGTACTTC; J: TRBJ2-7; D: TRBD1; V: TRBV28; size: NA
CDR3: CASRENTRNQPQHF; DNA: TGTGCCAGCAGAGAGAATACCAGAAATCAGCCCCAGCATTTT; J: TRBJ1-5; D: NA; V: TRBV2; size: NA
CDR3: CATSRKPIGLAGDGETQYF; DNA: TGTGCCACCAGCAGAAAGCCAATCGGACTAGCGGGAGATGGAGAGACCCAGTACTTC; J: TRBJ2-5; D: TRBD2; V: TRBV15; size: NA
CDR3: CASSFLSPDRDSYEQYF; DNA: TGCGCCAGCAGCTTCCTCAGCCCGGACAGGGACTCCTACGAGCAGTACTTC; J: TRBJ2-7; D: TRBD1; V: TRBV5-1; size: NA
CDR3: CASSFGQNTYEQYF; DNA: TGTGCCAGCAGCTTCGGACAGAATACCTACGAGCAGTACTTC; J: TRBJ2-7; D: NA; V: TRBV5-5; size: NA
CDR3: CSLWFLSEQYF; DNA: TGCAGTTTATGGTTCCTGAGCGAGCAGTACTTC; J: TRBJ2-7; D: NA; V: TRBV20-1; size: NA
CDR3: CASSLGGTGPNEQYF; DNA: TGCGCCAGCAGCTTGGGCGGGACAGGGCCCAACGAGCAGTACTTC; J: TRBJ2-7; D: TRBD1; V: TRBV5-1; size: NA
CDR3: CASSLTPKNTQYF; DNA: TGCGCCAGCAGCCTCACCCCGAAGAATACGCAGTATTTT; J: TRBJ2-3; D: NA; V: TRBV4-3; size: NA
CDR3: CASSLGTEFFGYTF; DNA: TGTGCCAGCAGTTTAGGGACAGAGTTTTTTGGCTACACCTTC; J: TRBJ1-2; D: TRBD1; V: TRBV28; size: NA
CDR3: CASSQSFEGNGAFF; DNA: TGTGCCAGCAGCCAAAGTTTTGAGGGTAATGGCGCTTTCTTT; J: TRBJ1-1; D: NA; V: TRBV3-1/TRBV3-2; size: once
CDR3: CASSQGGPRRGTGELFF; DNA: TGTGCCAGCAGCCAAGGGGGACCCCGGAGAGGGACCGGGGAGCTGTTTTTT; J: TRBJ2-2; D: NA; V: TRBV14; size: NA
CDR3: CASSHSGGLGVTGELFF; DNA: TGTGCCAGCAGCCATTCGGGGGGACTAGGTGTGACCGGGGAGCTGTTTTTT; J: TRBJ2-2; D: TRBD2; V: TRBV3-1/TRBV3-2; size: NA
CDR3: CASSLDSQVVGYGYTF; DNA: TGTGCCAGCTCACTAGACTCTCAGGTGGTCGGGTATGGCTACACCTTC; J: TRBJ1-2; D: NA; V: TRBV18; size: NA
CDR3: CASSWTANPGQGAYGYTF; DNA: TGTGCCAGCAGCTGGACAGCAAATCCGGGACAGGGGGCCTATGGCTACACCTTC; J: TRBJ1-2; D: TRBD1; V: TRBV5-5; size: NA
CDR3: CASSLGREGYNEQFF; DNA: TGTGCCAGCAGCCTGGGGCGGGAGGGATACAATGAGCAGTTCTTC; J: TRBJ2-1; D: TRBD2; V: TRBV5-4; size: NA
CDR3: CASSYHPTGADQPQHF; DNA: TGTGCCAGCAGTTACCACCCTACAGGGGCGGATCAGCCCCAGCATTTT; J: TRBJ1-5; D: TRBD1; V: TRBV6-2/TRBV6-3; size: once